Shown below are 14 T cell receptor beta chains from a single sample sequenced in a study of CD8 T cells in ankylosing spondylitis. Each CDR3 protein is one row after TCRdb ran MiXCR on the 5' RACE reads. The sample lists roughly 180,000 distinct CDR3 sequences; about an eighth were seen once. Sequencing input: blood, either unsorted or a sorted T cell fraction (not recorded which). The receptors were gathered from a female donor with ankylosing spondylitis or in good health (not recorded which).

As to this clonotype: It may be a read error: a sequence one base away is much more abundant. In DNA form, the CDR3 reads TGTGTCAGCAGCTTAGCGGGAAGGGAAGATACGCAGTATTTT. Amino acid sequence: CVSSLAGREDTQYF. V gene TRBV5-4 combines with J gene TRBJ2-3, with 8 nucleotides matching TRBD2. The CDR3 covers 14 residues. In germline, CDR1 is SGHNT, CDR2 YYREEE (reference sequence).

This clonotype has more than one count but fewer than ten. The chain recombines TRBV18 with TRBJ2-7, with unresolved D. The CDR3 runs 14 residues. Germline V gene sequence: CDR1 KGHSH, CDR2 LQKENI. V dropped 3 bases and J dropped 7 bases, with 16 bases sitting between them. CDR3 amino acids: CASSPPRPSEEQYF. The DNA of the CDR3 is TGTGCCAGCTCACCCCCCCGGCCCTCCGAAGAGCAGTACTTC.

The CDR3 sequence is CSATELGHTDTQYF. CDR3 nucleotide sequence: TGCAGTGCTACTGAACTAGGCCACACAGATACGCAGTATTTT. The chain has TRBV20-1 and TRBJ2-3; a weak D match, TRBD2 (5 bases). Trimming took off 4 bases at V and 2 bases at J, with 13 bases between the two ends. The CDR3 is 14 residues long. Germline V gene data show CDR1 as DFQATT and CDR2 as SNEGSKA (reference sequence).

The chain has TRBV7-2 and TRBJ2-4; no clear D gene. The CDR3 consists of 13 residues. V shed 0 bases and J shed 6 bases, with 6 bases lying between them. Germline lookup yields CDR1 SGHTA and CDR2 FQGNSA. This chain's CDR3 is CASSLAHGNIQYF. The CDR3 bases are TGTGCCAGCAGCTTAGCGCACGGAAACATTCAGTACTTC.

This clonotype was observed at least ten times. This chain links TRBV28 with TRBJ2-7; D gene unclear. The V end lost 7 bases, the J end lost 2 bases, and 12 bases lay between the germline ends. The CDR3 contains 13 residues. Per the germline V gene, CDR1 is MDHEN and CDR2 is SYDVKM. CDR3 DNA sequence: TGTGCCAGCACCATTGGCGGAACCTACGAGCAGTACTTC. Its translation: CASTIGGTYEQYF.

This clonotype has a count of ten or more. This sequence joins TRBV9 and TRBJ1-3; 7 nucleotides align to TRBD1. The length of the CDR3 is 16 residues. V was clipped by 0 bases and J by 4 bases; unmatched bases: 7. Germline CDR1 is SGDLS and CDR2 is YYNGEE. The CDR3 sequence: CASSVASTGTGNTIYF. The CDR3 nucleotides are TGTGCCAGCAGCGTAGCTTCGACAGGGACAGGAAACACCATATATTTT.

This clonotype was observed a handful of times. The chain recombines TRBV5-6 with TRBJ2-5; 11 positions match TRBD2. CDR1 SGHDT and CDR2 YYEEEE come from the germline V gene. Unmatched junction bases numbered 6, after V lost 0 bases and J lost 2 bases. CDR3 length: 17 amino acids. The CDR3 reads CASSLAGSGREQETQYF. CDR3 DNA sequence: TGTGCCAGCAGCTTGGCCGGTAGCGGGAGGGAACAAGAGACCCAGTACTTC.

This clonotype was picked up a small number of times. The chain joins TRBV18 to TRBJ2-7; either TRBD1 or TRBD2 may supply D (5 bases each). The V and J ends lost 0 bases and 9 bases respectively, with 9 bases between them. The CDR3 length is 12 residues. The germline gives CDR1 KGHSH, CDR2 LQKENI. The CDR3 loop is CASSPPGEGQYF. Written as DNA, the CDR3 is TGTGCCAGCTCACCACCGGGGGAAGGGCAGTACTTC.

The J gene is TRBJ2-3, the V gene TRBV20-1; 9 bases are shared with TRBD2. CDR3 size: 16 residues. Germline CDR1 DFQATT, CDR2 SNEGSKA (reference sequence). Trimming took 2 bases from V and 0 from J; bases not matched to a gene: 6. CDR3 loop: CSARFTSGSSTDTQYF. In DNA, the CDR3 is TGCAGTGCTAGATTTACTAGCGGGTCTAGCACAGATACGCAGTATTTT.

This clonotype was detected only a few times. The rearrangement joins TRBV9 to TRBJ1-1; a weak D match, TRBD1 (6 bases). The V end was cut by 3 bases, the J end by 1 base, with 13 bases between. Per germline, CDR1 SGDLS and CDR2 YYNGEE. CDR3 length: 15 residues. The CDR3, as DNA: TGTGCCAGCAGCGCCCGACAGGATCCGAACACTGAAGCTTTCTTT. Encoded protein: CASSARQDPNTEAFF.

In the case of this clonotype: A read error may explain this, as a much larger clone is one base away. V gene TRBV5-1 combines with J gene TRBJ1-4, with a possible D match to TRBD1 (6 bases). The CDR3 is made up of 16 amino acids. Germline loops: CDR1 SGHRS, CDR2 YFSETQ. The CDR3 region is CARSTQGRATNEKLFF. The DNA of the CDR3 is TGCGCCCGCAGTACACAGGGCCGGGCAACTAATGAAAAACTGTTTTTT.

Many counts were recorded for this clonotype. The gene calls are TRBV7-2 and TRBJ2-5, with 7 nucleotides matching TRBD2. Germline CDR1 is SGHTA and CDR2 is FQGNSA. CDR3 size: 16 residues. Trimming at V came to 2 bases and at J to 5 bases, leaving 11 bases not matched to a gene. The CDR3 region is CASSLLAAGPLETQYF. The DNA for the CDR3 is TGTGCCAGCAGCTTACTAGCGGCCGGTCCTCTGGAGACCCAGTACTTC. Filled out from reference TRBV7-2 and TRBJ2-5, the complete variable domain reads GAGVSQSPSNKVTEKGKDVELRCDPISGHTALYWYRQSLGQGLEFLIYFQGNSAPDKSGLPSDRFSAERTGGSVSTLTIQRTQQEDSAVYLCASSLLAAGPLETQYFGPGTRLLVL.

In this sample, this clonotype turned up many times. The CDR3 loop reads CASSQEAGGGNEQFF. Written as DNA, the CDR3 is TGTGCCAGCAGCCAGGAAGCGGGGGGGGGCAATGAGCAGTTCTTC. The V gene is TRBV4-2, the J gene TRBJ2-1, with TRBD2 identical over 10 bases. V gave up 3 bases and J gave up 6 bases; unmatched junction bases: 5. The CDR3 covers 15 residues. Germline loops: CDR1 LGHNA, CDR2 YNFKEQ.

In this sample, this clonotype turned up many times. CDR3 sequence (DNA): TGCGCCAGCAGCCAAGACAGGGCTAATTCTGGAAACACCATATATTTT. This gives the protein CASSQDRANSGNTIYF. This rearrangement joins TRBV4-3 to TRBJ1-3; D is possibly TRBD1 (5 bases). This CDR3 is built from 16 residues. With 0 bases removed from V and 1 base from J, the gap between germline ends came to 10 bases. Germline V gives CDR1 LGHNA, CDR2 YSLEER.